This T cell receptor beta chain emerged from a study of blood T cells in healthy people across ages. Study summary: The capture of about one barcoded beta molecule per two T cells was achieved by template switching. Study-level points and caveats: CMV status of donors was not determined, possibly confounding expanded clonotype changes. Compared with aged donors, long-lived donors showed fewer expanded clones, suggesting selection.

Remarks on this clonotype: Its antigen is not known.

Combining a sample-barcoded 5' primer with a J-beta primer mix, a second PCR ran for roughly 7 to 11 cycles. MiXCR, run by TCRdb on the 5' RACE reads, gives a single entry per CDR3 protein. The sample holds approximately 1,000,000 distinct CDR3 sequences; roughly two fifths are singletons and the top ten take roughly 13%. The sample taken for sequencing was blood. This clonotype originated in a man between 18 and 35 years old in good health.

The CDR3 DNA follows: TGTGCCGGACAAAACAGGGGGCCTGCCTACGAGCAGTACTTC. Its translation: CAGQNRGPAYEQYF. The J gene is TRBJ2-4, the V gene TRBV10-3; 9 bases map to TRBD1. TRBJ2-7 explains the end of the DNA better; the J call may be wrong. Per the germline V gene, CDR1 is ENHRY and CDR2 is SYGVKD. The CDR3 loop spans 14 amino acids.